Below, 9 T cell receptor beta chains from the same sample are listed, as sequenced in a study of blood T cell repertoires in COVID-19. Assay: immunoSEQ multiplex PCR; the TCRdb copy retains only in-frame clones and omits some. This sample carries 100,000 to 150,000 clones, around 83% of them seen once, and the ten largest clones take roughly 10%. Sequencing used peripheral blood. These receptor sequences come from a man in his 60s with acute or convalescent COVID-19.

The chain uses TRBV28 and TRBJ1-1, with D maybe TRBD1 (5 bases). Trimming stripped 6 bases from V and 4 bases from J, with 15 bases between. Germline V gives CDR1 MDHEN, CDR2 SYDVKM. This CDR3 has 14 amino acids. In DNA, the CDR3 is TGTGCCAGCAGCCTCGGGGGACCGAGCACTGAAGCTTTCTTT. Its translation is CASSLGGPSTEAFF.

The chain couples TRBV5-4 to TRBJ2-1; the match to TRBD2 covers 7 bases. V shed 0 bases, J shed 0 bases, and the junction held 9 bases outside the gene matches. This CDR3 has 18 amino acids. Per the germline V gene, CDR1 is SGHNT and CDR2 is YYREEE (reference sequence). The CDR3: CASSLESLAEPSYNEQFF. The CDR3 DNA reads as TGTGCCAGCAGCTTGGAGAGTCTAGCGGAACCCTCCTACAATGAGCAGTTCTTC.

V usage is TRBV13 and J usage is TRBJ1-5; no definite D call. The CDR3 spans 12 residues. Trimming cost V 8 bases and J 5 bases, with 10 bases left between them. Germline V gives CDR1 PRHDT, CDR2 FYEKMQ (reference sequence). The CDR3, as DNA: TGTGCCAGCTCAACCCCGGATCAGCCCCAGCATTTT. It encodes CASSTPDQPQHF.

This clone appeared a few times. The CDR3 DNA reads TGTGCCAGCAGCCCCCGGACAGGGGGTAAGGGTGAAAAACTGTTTTTT. Its translation is CASSPRTGGKGEKLFF. This chain uses TRBV5-5 with TRBJ1-4, with 10 nucleotides matching TRBD1. Germline values: CDR1 SGHKS, CDR2 YYEKEE (reference sequence). The V and J ends lost 4 bases and 7 bases, in that order; junction bases with no gene match: 10. The length of the CDR3 is 16 residues.

The V gene is TRBV28, the J gene TRBJ2-2; tentative D call: TRBD2 (6 bases). Germline CDR1 and CDR2: MDHEN and SYDVKM. V was shortened by 5 bases and J by 7 bases, with 17 bases between the two germline ends. CDR3 length: 15 residues. This chain's CDR3 is CASSGARRGNGELFF. The CDR3 DNA reads as TGTGCCAGCAGTGGGGCTAGGAGGGGCAACGGGGAGCTGTTTTTT. Filled out from reference TRBV28 and TRBJ2-2, the complete variable domain reads DVKVTQSSRYLVKRTGEKVFLECVQDMDHENMFWYRQDPGLGLRLIYFSYDVKMKEKGDIPEGYSVSREKKERFSLILESASTNQTSMYLCASSGARRGNGELFFGEGSRLTVL.

The V call is TRBV29-1, the J call TRBJ2-4; TRBD2 aligns across 10 bases. From germline, CDR1 is SQVTM and CDR2 ANQGSEA. Trimming took 6 bases from V and 0 from J; bases not matched to a gene: 8. This CDR3 has 16 residues. For the CDR3, the DNA is TGCAGCGTACTAGCGGGGTCGGGCCTAGCCAAAAACATTCAGTACTTC. Residues: CSVLAGSGLAKNIQYF.

This chain connects TRBV5-1 to TRBJ2-7; maybe TRBD1 (5 bases). V was clipped by 4 bases and J by 0 bases, with 14 bases between them. Germline CDR1 and CDR2: SGHRS and YFSETQ. The CDR3 runs 15 residues. The CDR3 region has the DNA TGCGCCAGCAGCCCGGAAGTAGACAGCTCCTACGAGCAGTACTTC. This translates into CASSPEVDSSYEQYF.

The rearrangement joins TRBV5-4 to TRBJ1-1, with no clear D. V lost 4 bases and J 6 bases, leaving 19 bases between the germline ends. This CDR3 has 15 amino acids. CDR1 is SGHNT and CDR2 is YYREEE in the germline V gene (reference sequence). In DNA, the CDR3 is TGTGCCAGCAGCAAAGCAGGAACTTCGGTCTCTGAAGCTTTCTTT. This gives the protein CASSKAGTSVSEAFF. Based on the CDR3 plus reference TRBV5-4 and TRBJ1-1, the full variable domain is ETGVTQSPTHLIKTRGQQVTLRCSSQSGHNTVSWYQQALGQGPQFIFQYYREEENGRGNFPPRFSGLQFPNYSSELNVNALELDDSALYLCASSKAGTSVSEAFFGQGTRLTVV.

The chain employs TRBV27 and TRBJ2-1; 13 nucleotides agree with TRBD2. There are 17 residues in the CDR3. V lost 8 bases and J lost 6; bases outside the gene matches: 13. CDR1 MNHEY and CDR2 SMNVEV come from the germline V gene (reference sequence). DNA for the CDR3: TGTGCCAGCGGAAGGATTTCCGGGACTAGCGGGATCAATGAGCAGTTCTTC. Translating it yields CASGRISGTSGINEQFF.